This T cell receptor (beta chain) was identified during a study of blood T cell repertoires in COVID-19. Across the whole study: The study drew acute and convalescent COVID-19 samples from the United States, Italy and Spain. T cells, B-cell-depleted T cells, or PBMCs supplied cDNA or gDNA.

V lost 6 bases and J 12 bases, leaving 14 bases between the germline ends. The CDR3 is 11 amino acids. Per germline, CDR1 SGHDN and CDR2 FVKESK. In the study's own analysis: For nucleated cells, counts were estimated from reference gene primer amplification. Sequencing used immunoSEQ multiplex PCR; TCRdb keeps in-frame clones, though not all of them. The D gene and trimming were derived from the DNA, and the V and J assignments and clone size from that table. The top ten clones hold more than 10% of a sample with 280,000 or so clones, roughly 85% of them seen once. This sequence was found in a human donor in a cohort sampled during active COVID-19. The chain has TRBV14 and TRBJ1-1; D call uncertain. Material: peripheral blood. Here the CDR3 reads CASRVGPVTFF. CDR3 in DNA: TGTGCCAGCAGGGTTGGTCCGGTAACTTTCTTT.